These 22 T cell receptor beta chains came from one sample sequenced in a study of T cell repertoires in cytomegalovirus infection. TCRdb processed the reads anew with MiXCR; each CDR3 protein has one entry. The sample yields around 740,000 distinct CDR3 sequences, approximately 40% seen once. The specimen was PBMCs. The receptors derive from a human donor in good health (CMV status not recorded). Some clones in this sample may be carry-over from other donors' samples.

The rearrangement uses TRBV19 and TRBJ2-4; D possibly uses TRBD1 or TRBD2 (5 bases each). V was shortened by 9 bases and J by 2 bases, with 14 bases between the two germline ends. Germline V gene lookup returns CDR1 LNHDA and CDR2 SQIVND (reference sequence). The CDR3 extends over 14 amino acids. CDR3 sequence (DNA): TGTGCCAGCACCCTGGGGGAAACCAAAAACATTCAGTACTTC. Its protein is CASTLGETKNIQYF. Supplemented by reference TRBV19 and TRBJ2-4, the full variable domain reads DGGITQSPKYLFRKEGQNVTLSCEQNLNHDAMYWYRQDPGQGLRLIYYSQIVNDFQKGDIAEGYSVSREKKESFPLTVTSAQKNPTAFYLCASTLGETKNIQYFGAGTRLSVL.

This clonotype turned up a few times. The J gene is TRBJ2-3, the V gene TRBV27; 10 bases fit TRBD2. The CDR3 spans 16 residues. Germline V CDR1 and CDR2: MNHEY, SMNVEV (reference sequence). V shed 3 bases and J 2 bases; nucleotides not matched to a gene: 5. CDR3 nucleotide sequence: TGTGCCAGCAGTTTCTATGGACTAGCGGTCACAGATACGCAGTATTTT. Translating gives CASSFYGLAVTDTQYF.

This clonotype was seen a handful of times. The genes are TRBV7-6 and TRBJ1-5; 7 bases are shared with TRBD1. The V segment lost 5 bases and the J segment 8 bases; nucleotides outside the gene matches: 12. CDR1 and CDR2 (germline): SGHVS, FNYEAQ. The CDR3 is made up of 15 amino acids. The CDR3 DNA reads as TGTGCCAGCAGCGTTACAGGGGACCCGGAGAAGCCCCAGCATTTT. Translated, it gives CASSVTGDPEKPQHF.

A note on this clonotype: One end of the junction does not line up with germline, which may come from a read error. The chain employs TRBV20-1 and TRBJ1-1; D is possibly TRBD1 (6 bases). This CDR3 has 16 amino acids. In germline, CDR1 is DFQATT, CDR2 SNEGSKA (reference sequence). The CDR3 spells CSARFRPTGRGSEDFF. CDR3 DNA: TGCAGTGCTAGATTCCGCCCGACAGGCCGAGGAAGTGAAGATTTCTTT.

This clonotype has at least ten counts. The chain carries TRBV7-2 and TRBJ1-4; D is uncertain. The CDR3 runs 14 residues. Per the germline V gene, CDR1 is SGHTA and CDR2 is FQGNSA. The V gene lost 1 base and the J gene lost 4 bases, with 7 bases spanning the gap. CDR3 residues: CASSLEGLNEKLFF. In DNA form, the CDR3 reads TGTGCCAGCAGCTTAGAGGGTCTTAATGAAAAACTGTTTTTT.

A few counts support this clonotype. The chain combines TRBV28 with TRBJ1-5; D call uncertain. The CDR3 extends over 12 amino acids. Trimming removed 8 bases at V and 6 bases at J, with 11 bases between. CDR1 is MDHEN, CDR2 SYDVKM, per germline. The DNA of the CDR3 is TGTGCCAGCCGCTTTGGGAGTCAGCCCCAGCATTTT. It codes for CASRFGSQPQHF.

The chain has TRBV9 and TRBJ2-3, with 7 bases fitting TRBD1. Germline assignment: CDR1 SGDLS and CDR2 YYNGEE. The CDR3 runs to 16 residues. With V trimmed by 4 bases and J by 3 bases, 11 bases remained unmatched. The chain's CDR3 is CASSLDRSPITDTQYF. DNA for the CDR3: TGTGCCAGCAGCTTGGACAGGTCCCCCATTACAGATACGCAGTATTTT.

This clonotype was detected many times. V is TRBV28 and J is TRBJ2-2, with 9 bases that match TRBD1. After removal of 7 bases from V and 1 base from J, the junction contained 4 bases not matched to a gene. CDR3 length: 15 residues. The V gene's germline CDR1 is MDHEN and CDR2 SYDVKM. The CDR3 here is CASIAGQGNTGELFF. The CDR3 DNA is TGTGCCAGCATCGCGGGACAGGGGAACACCGGGGAGCTGTTTTTT.

This clonotype was seen a handful of times. The chain joins TRBV28 to TRBJ2-5; D is undetermined. CDR1 is MDHEN, CDR2 SYDVKM, per germline. The CDR3 has 14 amino acids. Trimming removed 4 bases from V and 2 bases from J, with 11 bases in between. The CDR3 region is CASSSLGVQETQYF. CDR3 nucleotides: TGTGCCAGCAGTTCTTTGGGTGTTCAAGAGACCCAGTACTTC.

This clonotype was observed a handful of times. The chain combines TRBV7-6 with TRBJ2-5, with 9 bases that match TRBD1. V trimming: 1 base; J trimming: 2 bases; junction bases outside the gene matches: 5. This CDR3 comprises 16 residues. Germline V gives CDR1 SGHVS, CDR2 FNYEAQ. The CDR3 is CASSLVDRGLQETQYF. Written as DNA, the CDR3 is TGTGCCAGCAGCTTAGTGGACAGGGGACTTCAAGAGACCCAGTACTTC.

Concerning this clonotype: Relative to the germline gene, one junction end is altered; a read error may explain this. The chain has TRBV28 and TRBJ1-1; tentative D call: TRBD1 (5 bases). This CDR3 is built from 13 residues. Germline lookup yields CDR1 MDHEN and CDR2 SYDVKM. This chain's CDR3 is CARSCQGCTEAFF. The CDR3, as DNA: TGTGCCAGAAGTTGCCAGGGTTGTACTGAAGCTTTCTTT.

This clonotype has more than one count but fewer than ten. The chain has TRBV20-1 and TRBJ1-1; D might be TRBD1 (6 bases). The V and J ends lost 3 bases and 1 base respectively, with 12 bases between them. The germline V gene has CDR1 DFQATT and CDR2 SNEGSKA (reference sequence). The CDR3 consists of 14 residues. The DNA of the CDR3 is TGCAGTGCTAGCCGGGACACCTCGAACACTGAAGCTTTCTTT. It encodes CSASRDTSNTEAFF.

This rearrangement joins TRBV7-8 to TRBJ1-4; D is uncertain. Germline assignment: CDR1 SGHVS and CDR2 FQNEAQ. CDR3 length: 14 residues. V shed 5 bases and J shed 7 bases, with 14 bases lying between them. CDR3 protein: CASSRGPVGEKLFF. DNA for the CDR3: TGTGCCAGCAGCCGCGGCCCCGTTGGTGAAAAACTGTTTTTT.

This clonotype has just a few counts. V and J are TRBV7-9 and TRBJ1-1; D is undetermined. This CDR3 region has 14 residues. Germline-derived CDR1 and CDR2 are SEHNR and FQNEAQ (reference sequence). Trimming pared 1 base from V and 1 base from J, leaving 7 bases between. The CDR3 nucleotides read TGTGCCAGCAGCTTAGATACGGCGAACACTGAAGCTTTCTTT. Protein: CASSLDTANTEAFF.

The V gene is TRBV6-1, the J gene TRBJ1-4, with 7 positions matching TRBD1. The V and J ends lost 8 bases and 6 bases, in that order; junction bases with no gene match: 9. CDR1 is MNHNS, CDR2 SASEGT, per germline. The CDR3 has 14 residues. This CDR3 is CASLIGQADEKLFF. The CDR3 DNA reads TGTGCCAGCCTAATCGGACAGGCGGATGAAAAACTGTTTTTT.

The genes are TRBV5-6 and TRBJ2-7; TRBD1 might be the D (6 bases). The CDR3 spans 13 residues. The V gene lost 6 bases and the J gene lost 3 bases, with 13 bases spanning the gap. Germline CDR1 SGHDT, CDR2 YYEEEE. The CDR3 DNA reads TGTGCCAGCAACCAGGGACAAGACTACGAGCAGTACTTC. The encoded protein is CASNQGQDYEQYF.

This clonotype occurred many times. This chain links TRBV7-2 with TRBJ1-6; 9 bases agree with TRBD1. Germline loops: CDR1 SGHTA, CDR2 FQGNSA. The CDR3 has 15 amino acids. V shed 3 bases, J shed 11 bases, and the junction held 8 bases outside the gene matches. DNA for the CDR3: TGTGCCAGCAGCTTCCTGGGGACAGGGTTGCCACCCCTCCACTTT. Encoded protein: CASSFLGTGLPPLHF.

The chain recombines TRBV28 with TRBJ1-5; 10 bases fit TRBD1. Germline trimming cut 6 bases from V and 3 bases from J; bases unmatched to any gene: 8. This CDR3 is 16 amino acids long. Germline V gene data show CDR1 as MDHEN and CDR2 as SYDVKM. CDR3 protein: CASRPGTGALNQPQHF. The CDR3 bases are TGTGCCAGCAGACCCGGGACAGGGGCACTCAATCAGCCCCAGCATTTT. Combining the CDR3 with reference TRBV28 and TRBJ1-5 gives the whole variable domain DVKVTQSSRYLVKRTGEKVFLECVQDMDHENMFWYRQDPGLGLRLIYFSYDVKMKEKGDIPEGYSVSREKKERFSLILESASTNQTSMYLCASRPGTGALNQPQHFGDGTRLSIL.

The J gene is TRBJ2-1, the V gene TRBV19, with 7 positions matching TRBD1. From germline, CDR1 is LNHDA and CDR2 SQIVND (reference sequence). The length of the CDR3 is 15 residues. The J segment lost 6 bases and the V segment lost 4 bases, leaving 9 bases of the junction unmatched. The CDR3 here is CASSTSGTDSNEQFF. CDR3 nucleotides: TGTGCCAGTAGTACCTCCGGGACAGACTCCAATGAGCAGTTCTTC.

The chain uses TRBV6-2 or TRBV6-3 and TRBJ1-1; no firm D call. Trimming took 0 bases from V and 8 from J, leaving 7 bases between them. The CDR3 is 12 amino acids. Germline assignment: CDR1 MNHEY and CDR2 SVGEGT. The CDR3 spells CASSYSAAEAFF. DNA for the CDR3: TGTGCCAGCAGTTACTCGGCGGCCGAAGCTTTCTTT.

This clonotype was found a few times. The chain is built from TRBV12-3 or TRBV12-4 and TRBJ1-5; tentative D call: TRBD1 (5 bases). The V end lost 5 bases, the J end lost 4 bases, and 9 bases lay between the germline ends. The CDR3 covers 13 residues. The CDR3 nucleotides are TGTGCCAGCAGTCACGACAGTAATCAGCCCCAGCATTTT. It specifies CASSHDSNQPQHF.

This clonotype occurred a few times. This sequence joins TRBV20-1 and TRBJ2-7; the D gene is possibly TRBD2 (5 bases). Germline V lookup: CDR1 DFQATT, CDR2 SNEGSKA (reference sequence). The CDR3 is made up of 14 amino acids. V lost 6 bases, J lost 3 bases, and 18 bases lay in between. The CDR3 DNA reads TGCAGTGCGCTTTGGACCCGGGGAGTCTACGAGCAGTACTTC. This codes for CSALWTRGVYEQYF.